This T cell receptor beta chain was documented in a study of CD8 T cell repertoires and HIV-1 epitope variants. Study in general: Separate wells received one of Twenty-five Gag or Nef variant peptides. Control wells had CMV/EBV/flu peptides, negative Ebola AY9, or no peptide.

Germline CDR1 is SGHAT and CDR2 is FQDESV (reference sequence). The CDR3 loop spans 15 amino acids. V shed 5 bases and J 2 bases; nucleotides not matched to a gene: 7. Here immunoSEQ multiplex PCR was the method, and the copy in TCRdb shows in-frame clones only, minus some. The repertoire holds approximately 7,400 clones, with roughly 61% as singletons. The study, taken as a whole, reports: No clonotypes responded to the TAALDMSHF plasma variant; four to six recognized KF9, one HW9.

Points on this clone: Its antigen is still unknown.

The chain employs TRBV11-1 and TRBJ2-5; TRBD2 matches 8 bases. The source is a male donor with HIV. The sample comprised cultured CD8+ T cells derived from PBMCs. Written as DNA, the CDR3 is TGTGCCAGCAGCCCCGCCCCTAGCGGGCAAGAGACCCAGTACTTC. It is translated as CASSPAPSGQETQYF.